This TCR beta chain is drawn from a study of early T cells in non-severe SARS-CoV-2 infection. Study overall: The study sequenced bulk RNA from unsorted whole blood, with chains unpaired.

Germline V gene data show CDR1 as SEHNR and CDR2 as FQNEAQ (reference sequence). This CDR3 comprises 16 residues. V was pared by 4 bases and J by 0 bases, with 14 bases between. There are many counts of this clonotype. As part of library construction, unique molecular identifiers were attached to individual cDNA molecules. TCRdb reanalysed the 5' RACE reads using MiXCR and keeps one entry per CDR3 protein. The sample carries 25,000 to 40,000 distinct CDR3 sequences, roughly 4.5% recorded once. Sequenced sample: whole blood. The chain carries TRBV7-9 and TRBJ2-3; D unresolved. This clonotype was sampled from an adult who was a healthcare worker with PCR-confirmed SARS-CoV-2 infection or an uninfected control (not recorded which). The CDR3 DNA sequence: TGTGCCAGCAGCTCGACCCGAGGAAGTAGCACAGATACGCAGTATTTT. Amino acid sequence: CASSSTRGSSTDTQYF.